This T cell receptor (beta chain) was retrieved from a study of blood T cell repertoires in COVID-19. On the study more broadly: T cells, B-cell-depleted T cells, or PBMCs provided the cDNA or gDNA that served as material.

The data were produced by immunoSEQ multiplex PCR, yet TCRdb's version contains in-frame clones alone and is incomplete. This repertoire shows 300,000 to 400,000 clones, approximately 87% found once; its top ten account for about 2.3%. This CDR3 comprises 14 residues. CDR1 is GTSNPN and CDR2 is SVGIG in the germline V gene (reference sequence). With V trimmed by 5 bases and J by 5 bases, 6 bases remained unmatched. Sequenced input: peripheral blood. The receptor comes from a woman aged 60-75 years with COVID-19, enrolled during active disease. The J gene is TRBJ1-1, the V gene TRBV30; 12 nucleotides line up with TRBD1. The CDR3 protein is CAWGDRGPWTEAFF. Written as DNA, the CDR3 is TGTGCCTGGGGGGACAGGGGGCCTTGGACTGAAGCTTTCTTT.